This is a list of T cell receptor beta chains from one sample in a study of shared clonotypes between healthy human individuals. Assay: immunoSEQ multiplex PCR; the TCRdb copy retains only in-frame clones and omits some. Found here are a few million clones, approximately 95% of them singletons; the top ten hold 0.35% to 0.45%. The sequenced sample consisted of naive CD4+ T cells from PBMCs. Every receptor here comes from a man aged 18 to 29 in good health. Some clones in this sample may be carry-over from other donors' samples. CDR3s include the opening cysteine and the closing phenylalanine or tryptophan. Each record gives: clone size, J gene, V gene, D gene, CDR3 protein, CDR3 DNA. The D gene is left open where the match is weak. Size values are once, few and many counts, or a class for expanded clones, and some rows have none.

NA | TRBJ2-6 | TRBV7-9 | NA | CASSFVQGSGANVLTF | TGTGCCAGCAGCTTCGTACAGGGCTCTGGGGCCAACGTCCTGACTTTC
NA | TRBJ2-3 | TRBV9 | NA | CASSVDAGYRADTQYF | TGTGCCAGCAGCGTAGACGCAGGGTACAGAGCAGATACGCAGTATTTT
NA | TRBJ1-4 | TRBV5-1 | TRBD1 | CASSSRQGGEKLFF | TGCGCCAGCAGCTCGAGACAGGGGGGAGAAAAACTGTTTTTT
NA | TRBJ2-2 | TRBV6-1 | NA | CASSEGSTNTGELFF | TGTGCCAGCAGTGAGGGCAGTACGAACACCGGGGAGCTGTTTTTT
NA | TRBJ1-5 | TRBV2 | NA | CASSEEGGQPQHF | TGTGCCAGCAGTGAAGAGGGCGGTCAGCCCCAGCATTTT
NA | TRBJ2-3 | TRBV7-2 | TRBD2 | CASSPQLLAGVLDTQYF | TGTGCCAGCAGCCCCCAATTACTAGCGGGAGTATTGGATACGCAGTATTTT
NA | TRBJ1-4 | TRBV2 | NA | CASSGGGGEEKLFF | TGTGCCAGCAGTGGTGGCGGGGGCGAGGAAAAACTGTTTTTT
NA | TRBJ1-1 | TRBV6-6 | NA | CASSPPGRTEAFF | TGTGCCAGCAGCCCGCCAGGGCGGACTGAAGCTTTCTTT
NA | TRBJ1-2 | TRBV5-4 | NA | CASSPRASEGYGYTF | TGTGCCAGCAGCCCTCGGGCCTCTGAGGGCTATGGCTACACCTTC
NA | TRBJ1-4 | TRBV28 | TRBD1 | CASSLDGTGNEKLFF | TGTGCCAGCAGCCTGGACGGGACAGGGAATGAAAAACTGTTTTTT
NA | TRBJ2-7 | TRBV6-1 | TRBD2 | CASRRLAGDLEQYF | TGTGCCAGCAGAAGACTAGCGGGTGACCTCGAGCAGTACTTC
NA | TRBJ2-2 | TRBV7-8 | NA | CASSLPGSRTGELFF | TGTGCCAGCAGCTTACCAGGCTCGAGGACCGGGGAGCTGTTTTTT
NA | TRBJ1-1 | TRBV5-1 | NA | CASRGDLNTEAFF | TGCGCCAGCAGGGGGGACTTGAACACTGAAGCTTTCTTT
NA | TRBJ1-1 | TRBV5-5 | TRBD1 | CASSSIQGFTEAFF | TGTGCCAGCAGCTCAATACAGGGGTTCACTGAAGCTTTCTTT
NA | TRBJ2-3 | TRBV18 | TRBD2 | CASSPLAGGNTDTQYF | TGTGCCAGCTCACCACTAGCGGGAGGGAACACAGATACGCAGTATTTT
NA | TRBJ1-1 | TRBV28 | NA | CASSPADRTEAFF | TGTGCCAGCAGTCCCGCCGACAGAACTGAAGCTTTCTTT
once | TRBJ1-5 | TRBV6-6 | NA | CASSYVGNLNQPQHF | TGTGCCAGCAGTTACGTCGGGAACCTCAATCAGCCCCAGCATTTT
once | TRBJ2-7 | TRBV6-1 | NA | CAAPGPRSSYEQYF | TGTGCCGCACCGGGACCCAGGAGCTCCTACGAGCAGTACTTC
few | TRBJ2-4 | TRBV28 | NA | CASSPPGVAKNIQYF | TGTGCCAGCAGCCCTCCCGGGGTAGCCAAAAACATTCAGTACTTC
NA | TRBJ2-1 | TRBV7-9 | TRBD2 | CASSNVAGGVNEQFF | TGTGCCAGCAGCAACGTAGCGGGAGGGGTAAATGAGCAGTTCTTC
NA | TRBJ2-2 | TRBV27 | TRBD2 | CASRETSGGTGELFF | TGTGCCAGCAGAGAGACTAGCGGTGGCACCGGGGAGCTGTTTTTT
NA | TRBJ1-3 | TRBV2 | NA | CASRQGPENTIYF | TGTGCCAGCAGACAGGGTCCTGAAAACACCATATATTTT
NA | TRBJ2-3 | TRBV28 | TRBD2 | CASSRTSGRTDTQYF | TGTGCCAGCAGTAGGACTAGCGGGAGGACAGATACGCAGTATTTT
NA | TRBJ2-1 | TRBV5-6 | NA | CASSFWPNFDNEQFF | TGTGCCAGCAGCTTCTGGCCTAACTTCGACAATGAGCAGTTCTTC
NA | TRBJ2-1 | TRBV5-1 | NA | CASSGVFNEQFF | TGCGCCAGCAGCGGAGTTTTCAATGAGCAGTTCTTC
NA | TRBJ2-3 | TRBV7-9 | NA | CASNVDITIPRPQYF | TGTGCCAGCAACGTGGACATTACAATACCTCGACCGCAGTATTTT
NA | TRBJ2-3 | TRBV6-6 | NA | CASRSGTFTDTQYF | TGTGCCAGCAGAAGCGGAACCTTCACAGATACGCAGTATTTT
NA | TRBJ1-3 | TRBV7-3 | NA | CASSLDRSSGNTIYF | TGTGCCAGCAGCCTAGACCGCAGCTCTGGAAACACCATATATTTT
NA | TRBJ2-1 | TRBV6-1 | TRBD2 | CASSPLLAGVNEQFF | TGTGCCAGTTCTCCCCTCCTAGCGGGAGTTAATGAGCAGTTCTTC
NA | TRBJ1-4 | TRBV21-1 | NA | CASSKGSPWGTPLGEKLFF | TGTGCCAGCAGCAAAGGGTCCCCTTGGGGGACTCCCTTGGGGGAAAAACTGTTTTTT
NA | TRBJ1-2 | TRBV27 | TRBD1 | CASSPLGRDRGGYTF | TGTGCCAGCAGTCCCCTTGGGAGGGACAGGGGTGGCTACACCTTC
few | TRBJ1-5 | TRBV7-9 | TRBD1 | CASSLGDSPLRHF | TGTGCCAGCAGCTTAGGGGACAGTCCTTTACGGCATTTT
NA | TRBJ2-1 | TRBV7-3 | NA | CASSPGRGTYNEQFF | TGTGCCAGCAGCCCTGGCAGGGGTACCTACAATGAGCAGTTCTTC
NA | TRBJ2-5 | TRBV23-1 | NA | CASSQPSAREQETQYF | TGCGCCAGCAGTCAACCGTCGGCCCGGGAACAAGAGACCCAGTACTTC
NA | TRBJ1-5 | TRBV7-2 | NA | CASSSLRSRSQPQHF | TGTGCCAGCAGCTCCCTACGGTCTCGAAGTCAGCCCCAGCATTTT
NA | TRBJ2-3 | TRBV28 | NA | CASSPLRGAPDTQYF | TGTGCCAGCAGTCCCCTTAGGGGGGCTCCAGATACGCAGTATTTT
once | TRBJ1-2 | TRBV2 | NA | CASRVDVGASNYGYTF | TGTGCCAGCAGGGTTGACGTGGGGGCGAGTAACTATGGCTACACCTTC
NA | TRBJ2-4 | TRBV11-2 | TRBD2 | CASSFRTSGAKNIQYF | TGTGCCAGCAGCTTTCGGACTAGCGGAGCCAAAAACATTCAGTACTTC
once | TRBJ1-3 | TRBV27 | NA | CASRPSGGGNTIYF | TGTGCCAGCAGACCGTCGGGGGGTGGAAACACCATATATTTT
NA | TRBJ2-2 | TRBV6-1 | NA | CASSRTNTNTGELFF | TGTGCCAGCAGCCGAACCAACACGAACACCGGGGAGCTGTTTTTT
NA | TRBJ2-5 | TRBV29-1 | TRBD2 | CSVDVAGGETQYF | TGCAGCGTTGATGTAGCGGGAGGAGAGACCCAGTACTTC
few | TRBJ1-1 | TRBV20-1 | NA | CSATYGAFF | TGCAGTGCGACGTATGGGGCTTTCTTT
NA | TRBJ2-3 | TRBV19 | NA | CASSMILWGEPDTQYF | TGTGCCAGTAGTATGATATTGTGGGGGGAGCCAGATACGCAGTATTTT
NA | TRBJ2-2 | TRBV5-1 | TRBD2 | CASSLVGGRATGELFF | TGCGCCAGCAGCTTGGTTGGCGGGAGGGCCACCGGGGAGCTGTTTTTT
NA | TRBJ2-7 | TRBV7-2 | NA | CASSLGSKALNYEQYF | TGTGCCAGCAGCTTGGGTTCAAAGGCTCTTAACTACGAGCAGTACTTC
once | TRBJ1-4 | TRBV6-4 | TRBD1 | CASSRQGAIPNEKLFF | TGTGCCAGCAGTCGACAGGGGGCGATCCCGAATGAAAAACTGTTTTTT
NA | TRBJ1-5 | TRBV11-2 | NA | CASSLDSVGTPQHF | TGTGCCAGCAGCTTAGATTCTGTTGGCACCCCCCAGCATTTT
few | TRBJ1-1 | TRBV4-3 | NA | CASSPGETEAFF | TGCGCCAGCAGCCCAGGAGAAACTGAAGCTTTCTTT
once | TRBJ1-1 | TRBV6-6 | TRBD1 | CASSDPGQRVSAFF | TGTGCCAGCAGTGACCCGGGACAGCGAGTGTCAGCTTTCTTT
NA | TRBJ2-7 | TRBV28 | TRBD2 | CASSLLTSGRAKNEQYF | TGTGCCAGCAGTTTACTGACTAGCGGGAGGGCCAAGAACGAGCAGTACTTC